The source of this T cell receptor beta chain is a study of T-cell memory formation after mild COVID-19. In the study overall: The TCR clusters were mostly specific to one donor. The study's findings and limits: Pre-infection memory carried some responding clones, suggesting that cross-reactive memory joined.

As for this clonotype: Antigen: not known.

The 5'RACE method, run with constant-segment primers, produced TCR alpha and TCR beta cDNA libraries (carrying sample barcodes and UMIs). TCRdb reanalysed the 5' RACE reads using MiXCR and keeps one entry per CDR3 protein. The sample records 170,000 or so distinct CDR3 sequences, around 30% being singletons. Unmatched junction bases numbered 5, after V lost 3 bases and J lost 5 bases. The CDR3 covers 15 residues. The V gene's germline CDR1 is SGHRS and CDR2 YFSETQ. The sample consisted of PBMCs or a T cell subset sorted from them (not recorded which). V is TRBV5-1 and J is TRBJ2-5, with 12 bases lining up with TRBD1. The clonotype comes from an adult woman who had mild COVID-19 (a few samples of this study predate the infection). Cell type and time point are not known. The CDR3 loop reads CASSSGTGGAETQYF. The CDR3 DNA sequence: TGCGCCAGCAGCTCAGGGACAGGGGGCGCGGAGACCCAGTACTTC.